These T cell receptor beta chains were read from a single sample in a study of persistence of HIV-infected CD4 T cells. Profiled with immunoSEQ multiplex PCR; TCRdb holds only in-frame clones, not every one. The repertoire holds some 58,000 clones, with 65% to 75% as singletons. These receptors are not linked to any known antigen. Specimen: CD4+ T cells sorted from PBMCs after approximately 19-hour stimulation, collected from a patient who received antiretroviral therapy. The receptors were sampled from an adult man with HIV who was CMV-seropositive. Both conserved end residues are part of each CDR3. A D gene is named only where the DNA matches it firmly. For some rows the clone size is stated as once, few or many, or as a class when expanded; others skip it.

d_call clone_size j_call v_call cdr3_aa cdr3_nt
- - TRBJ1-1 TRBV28 CASSLGLVNTEAFF TGTGCCAGCAGTTTAGGTTTGGTGAACACTGAAGCTTTCTTT
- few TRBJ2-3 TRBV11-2 CASSLEGGGSNTQYF TGTGCCAGCAGCTTAGAAGGGGGGGGATCAAATACGCAGTATTTT
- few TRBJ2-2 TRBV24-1 CATSSSLQPTGELFF TGTGCCACCAGTTCCAGCCTCCAGCCCACCGGGGAGCTGTTTTTT
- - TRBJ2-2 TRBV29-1 CSAGEITGELFF TGCAGCGCAGGCGAGATCACCGGGGAGCTGTTTTTT
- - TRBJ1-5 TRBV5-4 CASSVQGYGNNQPQHF TGTGCCAGCAGCGTACAGGGCTACGGGAACAATCAGCCCCAGCATTTT
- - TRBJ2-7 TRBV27 CASSFEDSGYEQYF TGTGCCAGCAGTTTCGAGGATAGTGGATACGAGCAGTACTTC
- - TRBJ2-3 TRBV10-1 CASSESWTASTDTQYF TGCGCCAGCAGTGAGTCCTGGACAGCTAGCACAGATACGCAGTATTTT
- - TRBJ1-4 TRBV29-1 CSVSQPGNNEKLFF TGCAGCGTTTCTCAACCGGGGAATAATGAAAAACTGTTTTTT
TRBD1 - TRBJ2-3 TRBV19 CASSLGQGGTSTDTQYF TGTGCCAGTAGCCTGGGACAGGGTGGGACTAGCACAGATACGCAGTATTTT
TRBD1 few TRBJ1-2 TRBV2 CASRERTGSNYGYTF TGTGCCAGCAGGGAGAGGACAGGATCAAACTATGGCTACACCTTC
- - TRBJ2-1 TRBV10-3 CAISRSNEQFF TGTGCCATCAGTAGGTCCAATGAGCAGTTCTTC
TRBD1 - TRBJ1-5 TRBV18 CASSPPGTGANQPQHF TGTGCCAGCTCACCTCCAGGGACAGGGGCCAATCAGCCCCAGCATTTT
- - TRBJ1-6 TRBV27 CASSRGPDSPLHF TGTGCCAGCAGTAGGGGACCTGATTCACCCCTCCACTTT
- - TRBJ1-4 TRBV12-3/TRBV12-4 CASSPGLGEKLFF TGTGCCAGCAGCCCAGGGTTGGGGGAAAAACTGTTTTTT
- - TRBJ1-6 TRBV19 CASSRSGTLASPLHF TGTGCCAGTAGTCGGTCCGGGACCCTCGCTTCACCCCTCCACTTT
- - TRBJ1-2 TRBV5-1 CASSLGGTSSAHGYTF TGCGCCAGCAGCTTGGGCGGAACCTCCTCCGCCCATGGCTACACCTTC
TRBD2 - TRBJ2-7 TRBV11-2 CASSFSGGADYEQYF TGTGCCAGCAGCTTCAGCGGGGGGGCGGACTACGAGCAGTACTTC
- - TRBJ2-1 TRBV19 CASSIVEVPNEQFF TGTGCCAGTAGTATAGTGGAAGTGCCCAATGAGCAGTTCTTC
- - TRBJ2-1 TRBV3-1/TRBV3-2 CASSQEGTGQFF TGTGCCAGCAGCCAAGAGGGGACGGGGCAGTTCTTC
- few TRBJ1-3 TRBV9 CASSYAGNTIYF TGTGCCAGCAGCTACGCTGGAAACACCATATATTTT
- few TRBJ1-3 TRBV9 CASSPSISSGNTIYF TGTGCCAGCAGTCCCTCAATTAGCTCTGGAAACACCATATATTTT
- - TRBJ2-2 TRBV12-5 CASERTNTGELFF TGTGCTAGTGAACGGACGAACACCGGGGAGCTGTTTTTT
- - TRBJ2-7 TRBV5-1 CASRPNRGIQYF TGCGCCAGCAGGCCAAATCGGGGCATCCAGTACTTC
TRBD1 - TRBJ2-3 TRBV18 CASSLQGQGTTDTQYF TGTGCCAGCTCACTACAGGGACAGGGGACGACAGATACGCAGTATTTT
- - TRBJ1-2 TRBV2 CASSARQQSYGYTF TGTGCCAGCAGTGCTAGACAGCAGTCCTATGGCTACACCTTC